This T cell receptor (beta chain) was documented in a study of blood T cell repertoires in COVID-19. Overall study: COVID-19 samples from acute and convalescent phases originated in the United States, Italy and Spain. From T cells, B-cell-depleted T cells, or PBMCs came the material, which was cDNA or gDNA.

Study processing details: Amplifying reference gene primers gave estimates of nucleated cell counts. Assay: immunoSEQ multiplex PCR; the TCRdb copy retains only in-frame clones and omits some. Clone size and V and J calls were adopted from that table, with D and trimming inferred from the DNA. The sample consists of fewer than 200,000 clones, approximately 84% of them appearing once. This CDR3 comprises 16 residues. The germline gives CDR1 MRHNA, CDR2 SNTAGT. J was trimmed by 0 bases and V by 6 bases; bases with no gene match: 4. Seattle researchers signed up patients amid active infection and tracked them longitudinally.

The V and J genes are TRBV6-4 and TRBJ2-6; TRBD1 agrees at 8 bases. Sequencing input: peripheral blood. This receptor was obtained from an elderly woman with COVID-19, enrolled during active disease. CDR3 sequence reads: CASRGQVLSGANVLTF. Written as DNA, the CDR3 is TGTGCCAGCAGGGGACAGGTCCTCTCTGGGGCCAACGTCCTGACTTTC.